The T cell receptor beta chain under discussion was sequenced for a study of blood T cell repertoires in COVID-19. Study details: COVID-19 samples from acute and convalescent phases originated in the United States, Italy and Spain. PBMCs, B-cell-depleted T cells, or T cells provided the cDNA or gDNA that made up the material.

Germline V gene sequence: CDR1 MDHEN, CDR2 SYDVKM. V lost 5 bases and J 4 bases, leaving 15 bases between the germline ends. There are 15 residues in the CDR3. Under the authors' procedure: Estimation of nucleated cell counts relied on the amplification of reference gene primers. Produced via immunoSEQ multiplex PCR; TCRdb's table is partial and in-frame only. That table gives V, J and clone size, and the DNA gave D and trimming. The sample carries 100,000 to 150,000 clones, roughly 87% recorded once. In this sample, this clone turned up a few times. The chain joins TRBV28 to TRBJ1-5; maybe TRBD1 (5 bases). The sample taken for sequencing was peripheral blood. This sequence was found in an elderly man with active or convalescent COVID-19. The CDR3 region has the DNA TGTGCCAGCAGTGCCTCCCGGGGGGTAAATCAGCCCCAGCATTTT. Protein product: CASSASRGVNQPQHF.